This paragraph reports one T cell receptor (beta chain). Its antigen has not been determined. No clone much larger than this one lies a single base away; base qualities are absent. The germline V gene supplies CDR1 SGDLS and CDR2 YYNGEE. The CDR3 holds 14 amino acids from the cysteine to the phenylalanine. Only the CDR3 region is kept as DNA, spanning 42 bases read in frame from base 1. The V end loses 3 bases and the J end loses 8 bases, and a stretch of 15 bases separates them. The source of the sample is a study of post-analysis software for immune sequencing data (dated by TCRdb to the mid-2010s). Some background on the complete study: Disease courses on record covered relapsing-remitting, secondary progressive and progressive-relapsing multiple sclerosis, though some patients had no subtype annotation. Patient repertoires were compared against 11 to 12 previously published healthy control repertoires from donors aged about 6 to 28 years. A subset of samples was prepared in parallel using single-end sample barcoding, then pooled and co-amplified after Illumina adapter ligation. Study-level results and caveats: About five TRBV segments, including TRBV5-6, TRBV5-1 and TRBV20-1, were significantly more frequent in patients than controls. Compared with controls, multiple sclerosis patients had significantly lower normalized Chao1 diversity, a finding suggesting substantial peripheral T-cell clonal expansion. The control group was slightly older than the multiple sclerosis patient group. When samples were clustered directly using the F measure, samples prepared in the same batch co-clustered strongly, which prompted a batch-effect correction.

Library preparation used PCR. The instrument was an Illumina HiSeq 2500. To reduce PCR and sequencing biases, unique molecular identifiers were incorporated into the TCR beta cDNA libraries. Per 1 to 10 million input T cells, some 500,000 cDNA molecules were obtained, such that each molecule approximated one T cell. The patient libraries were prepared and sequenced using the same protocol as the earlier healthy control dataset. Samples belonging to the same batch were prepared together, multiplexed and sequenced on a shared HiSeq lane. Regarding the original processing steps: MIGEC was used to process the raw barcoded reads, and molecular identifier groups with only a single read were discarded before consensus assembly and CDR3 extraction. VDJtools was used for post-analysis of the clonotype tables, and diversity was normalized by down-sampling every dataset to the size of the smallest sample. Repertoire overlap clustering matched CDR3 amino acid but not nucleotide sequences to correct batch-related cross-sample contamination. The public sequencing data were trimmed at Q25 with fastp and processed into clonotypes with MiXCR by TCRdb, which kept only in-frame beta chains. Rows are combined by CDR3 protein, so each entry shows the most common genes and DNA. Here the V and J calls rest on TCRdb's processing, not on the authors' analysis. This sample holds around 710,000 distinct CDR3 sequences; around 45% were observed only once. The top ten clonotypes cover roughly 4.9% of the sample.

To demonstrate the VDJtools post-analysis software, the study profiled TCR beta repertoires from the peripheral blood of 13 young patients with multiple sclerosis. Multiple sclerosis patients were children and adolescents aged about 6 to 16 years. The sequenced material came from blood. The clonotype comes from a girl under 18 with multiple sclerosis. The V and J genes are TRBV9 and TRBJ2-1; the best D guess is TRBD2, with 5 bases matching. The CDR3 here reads CASSGTPIGDEQFF. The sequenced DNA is TGTGCCAGCAGCGGGACTCCTATCGGGGATGAGCAGTTCTTC.